This entry lists 28 T cell receptor beta chains sequenced from one sample in a study of cytomegalovirus exposure and HLA in healthy donors. 13 Jbeta primers and 60 Vbeta primers were used for the PCR. Data came from immunoSEQ multiplex PCR; TCRdb stores just in-frame clones and leaves some out. The sample includes under 200,000 clones, roughly four fifths of them seen just once. Source material: PBMCs. The receptor set was obtained from a woman aged 45-60 years in good health and CMV-seronegative.

The J gene is TRBJ2-2, the V gene TRBV27; 8 bases are a match to TRBD1. The germline gives CDR1 MNHEY, CDR2 SMNVEV (reference sequence). The CDR3 totals 16 residues. With V trimmed by 3 bases and J by 6 bases, 9 bases remained unmatched. The CDR3, as DNA: TGTGCCAGCAGTTTCCGACAGGGGAGGTTCCCCGGGGAGCTGTTTTTT. This encodes CASSFRQGRFPGELFF.

In its sample, this clone was seen once. J is TRBJ1-1 and V is TRBV19; D is undetermined. The CDR3 sequence is 11 residues long. Germline values: CDR1 LNHDA, CDR2 SQIVND (reference sequence). Trimming took off 9 bases at V and 7 bases at J, with 12 bases between the two ends. The chain's CDR3 is CASMVLIEAFF. Here the CDR3 DNA reads TGTGCCAGCATGGTACTGATTGAAGCTTTCTTT.

This sequence joins TRBV10-3 and TRBJ2-3, with 7 bases identical to TRBD2. From germline, CDR1 is ENHRY and CDR2 SYGVKD. V was pared by 5 bases and J by 3 bases, with 2 bases of the junction left unmatched. This CDR3 contains 13 residues. CDR3: CAISSGVTDTQYF. The CDR3 DNA reads as TGTGCCATCAGTAGCGGGGTGACAGATACGCAGTATTTT.

V usage is TRBV9 and J usage is TRBJ2-7, with D unclear. The CDR3 runs 14 residues. V gave up 0 bases and J gave up 3 bases, with 10 bases separating them. CDR1 SGDLS and CDR2 YYNGEE come from the germline V gene. In DNA, the CDR3 is TGTGCCAGCAGCGTAGGTCACAGCAGCTACGAGCAGTACTTC. This encodes CASSVGHSSYEQYF.

This rearrangement joins TRBV30 to TRBJ2-2; D is unclear. The V and J ends lost 1 base and 4 bases respectively, with 10 bases between them. Germline assignment: CDR1 GTSNPN and CDR2 SVGIG (reference sequence). The CDR3 loop spans 14 amino acids. The CDR3, as DNA: TGTGCCTGGAGTGCCGGCCAGGTCACCGGGGAGCTGTTTTTT. It codes for CAWSAGQVTGELFF.

The genes are TRBV4-3 and TRBJ2-5; D is undetermined. The DNA end favors TRBJ2-7, so the J call may be wrong. Germline V gives CDR1 LGHNA, CDR2 YSLEER. This CDR3 is built from 16 residues. The CDR3 coding sequence is TGCGCCAGCAGCCCGAGAACGGTGCCAGGCTCCTACGAGCAGTACTTC. Translating gives CASSPRTVPGSYEQYF.

This clone was seen more than once but under ten times. The chain uses TRBV5-1 and TRBJ2-1, with 13 bases aligning to TRBD2. The CDR3 spans 19 residues. V was clipped by 4 bases and J by 0 bases; unmatched bases: 10. Germline V gene data show CDR1 as SGHRS and CDR2 as YFSETQ. CDR3 sequence (DNA): TGCGCCAGCAGCCTTCAAGGGACTAGCGGGATCGGCTCCTACAATGAGCAGTTCTTC. Amino acid sequence: CASSLQGTSGIGSYNEQFF.

This rearrangement joins TRBV4-3 to TRBJ2-7; 15 bases are a match to TRBD2. J gave up 0 bases and V 3 bases, and 6 bases lay outside the gene matches. The CDR3 extends over 18 amino acids. Germline CDR1 reads LGHNA; CDR2 reads YSLEER. The CDR3, as DNA: TGCGCCAGCAGCCAGGGACTAGCGGGGGGCTATTCCTCCTACGAGCAGTACTTC. Protein: CASSQGLAGGYSSYEQYF.

The V gene is TRBV6-5, the J gene TRBJ1-2; 7 nucleotides agree with TRBD1. This CDR3 spans 13 amino acids. V lost 5 bases, J lost 8 bases, and 8 bases stayed unmatched. Germline V gene lookup returns CDR1 MNHEY and CDR2 SVGAGI. The CDR3 sequence is CASSDTGERGYTF. In nucleotides, the CDR3 is TGTGCCAGCAGTGACACAGGGGAGCGCGGCTACACCTTC.

The chain carries TRBV5-1 and TRBJ1-3, with a possible D match to TRBD1 (5 bases). The CDR3 spans 15 residues. Trimming took off 4 bases at V and 2 bases at J, with 13 bases between the two ends. Germline CDR1 reads SGHRS; CDR2 reads YFSETQ. Here the CDR3 DNA reads TGCGCCAGCAGCCGGGACTCCTGGCCTGGAAACACCATATATTTT. It translates to CASSRDSWPGNTIYF.

This chain joins TRBV7-9 and TRBJ2-7; the D gene is possibly TRBD2 (6 bases). With 5 bases removed from V and 0 bases from J, the gap between germline ends came to 11 bases. The CDR3 has 14 amino acids. CDR1 and CDR2 from the germline V gene are SEHNR and FQNEAQ (reference sequence). The CDR3, as DNA: TGTGCCAGCAGCCGGGGGATTAGCTCCTACGAGCAGTACTTC. Translation: CASSRGISSYEQYF.

The CDR3 here is CASCLDPAGVQETQYF. The CDR3, as DNA: TGCGCCAGCTGCCTTGATCCTGCGGGGGTTCAAGAGACCCAGTACTTC. V usage is TRBV5-1 and J usage is TRBJ2-5; 7 nucleotides line up with TRBD2. V was clipped by 7 bases and J by 2 bases; unmatched bases: 14. CDR1 SGHRS and CDR2 YFSETQ come from the germline V gene. The CDR3 runs to 16 residues. The full variable domain, completed using reference TRBV5-1 and TRBJ2-5, is KAGVTQTPRYLIKTRGQQVTLSCSPISGHRSVSWYQQTPGQGLQFLFEYFSETQRNKGNFPGRFSGRQFSNSRSEMNVSTLELGDSALYLCASCLDPAGVQETQYFGPGTRLLVL.

The genes are TRBV28 and TRBJ2-5; D perhaps matches TRBD1 (5 bases). Looked up from germline, CDR1 is MDHEN and CDR2 is SYDVKM. V was clipped by 9 bases and J by 1 base, with 9 bases between them. This CDR3 comprises 12 residues. This chain's CDR3 is CASTDIQETQYF. The CDR3 bases are TGTGCCAGTACGGACATCCAAGAGACCCAGTACTTC.

This clone occurred a few times. The V gene is TRBV19, the J gene TRBJ2-3; 11 nucleotides line up with TRBD2. Germline values: CDR1 LNHDA, CDR2 SQIVND (reference sequence). This CDR3 has 17 residues. The J segment lost 1 base and the V segment lost 5 bases, leaving 8 bases of the junction unmatched. The CDR3 spells CASSPTSGAVRTDTQYF. The CDR3 nucleotides read TGTGCCAGTAGTCCGACTAGCGGGGCCGTGCGCACAGATACGCAGTATTTT.

This sequence joins TRBV2 and TRBJ2-1; D uncertain. Trimming cost V 4 bases and J 5 bases, with 9 bases left between them. Germline CDR1 reads SNHLY; CDR2 reads FYNNEI. The CDR3 sequence is 13 residues long. The CDR3 loop reads CASSVEGDNEQFF. For the CDR3, the DNA is TGTGCCAGCAGTGTCGAAGGAGACAATGAGCAGTTCTTC.

The chain recombines TRBV5-1 with TRBJ1-5, with 9 bases identical to TRBD1. Trimming at V came to 4 bases and at J to 0 bases, leaving 8 bases not matched to a gene. Germline values: CDR1 SGHRS, CDR2 YFSETQ. The CDR3 is made up of 17 amino acids. CDR3 sequence: CASSGTGGAYSNQPQHF. The CDR3 DNA sequence: TGCGCCAGCAGCGGAACAGGGGGCGCGTATAGCAATCAGCCCCAGCATTTT.

The V and J genes are TRBV9 and TRBJ2-1; 12 bases map to TRBD1. Germline CDR1 and CDR2: SGDLS and YYNGEE. CDR3 length: 16 amino acids. The V and J ends lost 3 bases and 7 bases, in that order; junction bases with no gene match: 8. The CDR3 region has the DNA TGTGCCAGCAGCGCGGCGGGACAGGGGGCCGTGAATGAGCAGTTCTTC. Translating gives CASSAAGQGAVNEQFF.

Notes on this clone: This specimen includes other DNA sequences encoding the same CDR3. This chain joins TRBV4-1 and TRBJ1-2; TRBD1 aligns across 10 bases. The length of the CDR3 is 15 residues. Germline V gene data show CDR1 as MGHRA and CDR2 as YSYEKL. The V gene end was trimmed by 4 bases and the J gene end by 3 bases; junction bases not matched to a gene: 5. The CDR3 coding sequence is TGCGCCAGCAGCCTCCGACAGGGGGCGGACTATGGCTACACCTTC. It specifies CASSLRQGADYGYTF.

This rearrangement joins TRBV5-4 to TRBJ2-1; the match to TRBD2 covers 11 bases. V trimming: 1 base; J trimming: 7 bases; junction bases outside the gene matches: 4. Germline-derived CDR1 and CDR2 are SGHNT and YYREEE (reference sequence). The CDR3 is 15 amino acids. CDR3 sequence (DNA): TGTGCCAGCAGCTTGACTAGCGGGAGTACAAATGAGCAGTTCTTC. Its translation: CASSLTSGSTNEQFF.

J is TRBJ2-7 and V is TRBV27, with TRBD1 matching over 8 bases. Germline CDR1 reads MNHEY; CDR2 reads SMNVEV (reference sequence). The CDR3 has 15 amino acids. V lost 2 bases, J lost 3 bases, and 6 bases stayed unmatched. This CDR3 reads CASSLVGQAVYEQYF. The CDR3 bases are TGTGCCAGCAGTTTAGTGGGACAGGCAGTCTACGAGCAGTACTTC.

The chain has TRBV5-1 and TRBJ2-3; 11 positions match TRBD2. The J segment lost 1 base and the V segment lost 7 bases, leaving 8 bases of the junction unmatched. The CDR3 totals 16 residues. Germline CDR1 is SGHRS and CDR2 is YFSETQ. The CDR3 loop is CASGTSGSMRTDTQYF. The CDR3, as DNA: TGCGCCAGCGGAACTAGCGGGAGTATGCGCACAGATACGCAGTATTTT. Looking up the rest from reference TRBV5-1 and TRBJ2-3 gives the full variable domain: KAGVTQTPRYLIKTRGQQVTLSCSPISGHRSVSWYQQTPGQGLQFLFEYFSETQRNKGNFPGRFSGRQFSNSRSEMNVSTLELGDSALYLCASGTSGSMRTDTQYFGPGTRLTVL.

In its sample, this clone was seen once. The DNA for the CDR3 is TGTGCCAGCAGTTGGCGTACAGGGGGCTCTGGAAACACCATATATTTT. Translated: CASSWRTGGSGNTIYF. The V and J genes are TRBV28 and TRBJ1-3; TRBD1 agrees at 8 bases. The CDR3 has 16 residues. CDR1 is MDHEN and CDR2 is SYDVKM in the germline V gene. With V trimmed by 4 bases and J by 0 bases, 5 bases remained unmatched.

The chain recombines TRBV5-1 with TRBJ2-3; D remains unclear. Germline CDR1 SGHRS, CDR2 YFSETQ. This CDR3 region has 13 residues. V was trimmed by 4 bases and J by 0 bases, leaving 6 bases between them. The CDR3 spells CASSLLSTDTQYF. For the CDR3, the DNA is TGCGCCAGCAGCCTCCTTAGCACAGATACGCAGTATTTT.

DNA of the CDR3: TGTGCCAGCAGTTACCGGGACACCGGGGAGCTGTTTTTT. Its protein is CASSYRDTGELFF. This chain joins TRBV6-5 and TRBJ2-2, with D hard to call. Germline values: CDR1 MNHEY, CDR2 SVGAGI. The length of the CDR3 is 13 residues. Trimming took 2 bases from V and 3 from J, leaving 4 bases between them.

The genes are TRBV5-4 and TRBJ2-7; D may be TRBD1 (6 bases). Germline CDR1 is SGHNT and CDR2 is YYREEE (reference sequence). The V and J ends lost 6 bases and 3 bases respectively, with 7 bases between them. This CDR3 has 11 residues. The CDR3 sequence: CASKGDYEQYF. The DNA of the CDR3 is TGTGCCAGCAAGGGGGACTACGAGCAGTACTTC.

This chain connects TRBV4-1 to TRBJ2-6, with 7 bases identical to TRBD1. Per the germline V gene, CDR1 is MGHRA and CDR2 is YSYEKL. Unmatched junction bases numbered 6, after V lost 1 base and J lost 0 bases. The CDR3 covers 18 residues. Written as DNA, the CDR3 is TGCGCCAGCAGCCAAGGTGGACAGGCCTACTCTGGGGCCAACGTCCTGACTTTC. It encodes CASSQGGQAYSGANVLTF.

The V call is TRBV11-2, the J call TRBJ2-3, with 7 bases lining up with TRBD1. Per the germline V gene, CDR1 is SGHAT and CDR2 is FQNNGV. The CDR3 has 16 residues. V gave up 5 bases and J gave up 1 base; unmatched junction bases: 9. The CDR3 here is CASSPRQGRGTDTQYF. CDR3 bases: TGTGCCAGCAGCCCGAGACAGGGTAGAGGCACAGATACGCAGTATTTT.

The V call is TRBV5-4, the J call TRBJ2-7, with D possibly matching TRBD1 (5 bases). CDR1 is SGHNT, CDR2 YYREEE, per germline (reference sequence). V was clipped by 2 bases and J by 5 bases, with 8 bases between them. CDR3 size: 12 residues. The CDR3 protein is CASSFLDNEQYF. The CDR3 DNA reads as TGTGCCAGCAGCTTCTTGGACAACGAGCAGTACTTC.